Shown below are 16 T cell receptor beta chains from a single sample sequenced in a study of T-cell reconstitution after alpha-beta-depleted transplantation in children. It was with unique molecular identifiers that the TCRbeta library was prepared. TCRdb re-called the PCR reads with MiXCR, one entry per CDR3 protein. The data contain more than 500,000 distinct CDR3 sequences, 10% to 12% of them seen just once; the ten biggest clones take up about 14%. Material: PBMCs, mostly from graft donor cells, obtained 180 days after TCRalphabeta/CD19-depleted stem cell transplant. The receptors shown here come from a female patient aged 2-10 years who had a stem cell transplant for aplastic anemia, so the T cells may come from the graft donor.

This clonotype was observed many times. The chain couples TRBV5-1 to TRBJ2-1; 10 bases agree with TRBD1. With V trimmed by 2 bases and J by 7 bases, 6 bases remained unmatched. Germline V gene lookup returns CDR1 SGHRS and CDR2 YFSETQ. This CDR3 has 15 residues. CDR3: CASSFRDRGLNEQFF. CDR3 DNA: TGCGCCAGCAGCTTCCGGGACAGGGGACTGAATGAGCAGTTCTTC.

In its sample, this clonotype was seen a few times. The rearrangement uses TRBV18 and TRBJ2-4; a weak D match, TRBD1 (6 bases). Trimming pared 2 bases from V and 0 bases from J, leaving 11 bases between. This CDR3 contains 16 residues. CDR1 is KGHSH, CDR2 LQKENI, per germline. CDR3 nucleotide sequence: TGTGCCAGCTCACCAGGGACACCTCTAGCCAAAAACATTCAGTACTTC. Its translation is CASSPGTPLAKNIQYF. The full variable domain, completed using reference TRBV18 and TRBJ2-4, is NAGVMQNPRHLVRRRGQEARLRCSPMKGHSHVYWYRQLPEEGLKFMVYLQKENIIDESGMPKERFSAEFPKEGPSILRIQQVVRGDSAAYFCASSPGTPLAKNIQYFGAGTRLSVL.

The gene calls are TRBV6-2 or TRBV6-3 and TRBJ2-1, with TRBD2 matching over 12 bases. V lost 4 bases and J lost 2; bases outside the gene matches: 6. The CDR3 has 17 residues. Germline values: CDR1 MNHEY, CDR2 SVGEGT. The CDR3 DNA is TGTGCCAGCAGTTCCCCAGCTAGCGGGAGGGCCTACAATGAGCAGTTCTTC. This sequence encodes CASSSPASGRAYNEQFF.

This clonotype was seen a handful of times. The chain uses TRBV5-1 and TRBJ1-1, with TRBD1 matching 7 bases. With V trimmed by 4 bases and J by 0 bases, 6 bases remained unmatched. This CDR3 is 15 amino acids long. Germline V gives CDR1 SGHRS, CDR2 YFSETQ. Here the CDR3 reads CASSGTGQMNTEAFF. CDR3 in DNA: TGCGCCAGCAGCGGGACGGGACAGATGAACACTGAAGCTTTCTTT.

The chain joins TRBV6-1 to TRBJ2-2; possible D gene TRBD2, 6 bases. This CDR3 has 14 amino acids. V lost 6 bases and J lost 8, with 16 bases in between. Germline V gene lookup returns CDR1 MNHNS and CDR2 SASEGT. Here the CDR3 reads CASSPLVGGGELFF. As DNA, the CDR3 is TGTGCCAGCAGCCCCCTCGTCGGGGGAGGGGAGCTGTTTTTT.

This clonotype was picked up a small number of times. The rearrangement uses TRBV7-2 and TRBJ2-4, with D maybe TRBD1 (5 bases). CDR1 and CDR2 (germline): SGHTA, FQGNSA. With 1 base removed from V and 3 bases from J, the gap between germline ends came to 10 bases. There are 15 residues in the CDR3. The DNA for the CDR3 is TGTGCCAGCAGCTTAGGGGGCTGGAACAAAAACATTCAGTACTTC. Translating gives CASSLGGWNKNIQYF.

The V gene is TRBV14, the J gene TRBJ1-5; TRBD1 matches 8 bases. Looked up from germline, CDR1 is SGHDN and CDR2 is FVKESK. The length of the CDR3 is 18 residues. Losses at the gene ends were 0 bases for V and 6 bases for J; bases not matched to a gene: 13. The CDR3 loop reads CASSQDRPTGEVRQPQHF. The CDR3 DNA reads TGTGCCAGCAGCCAAGACCGGCCGACAGGGGAGGTTCGTCAGCCCCAGCATTTT.

This clonotype came up many times. This chain connects TRBV18 to TRBJ1-5; no reliable D call. V was clipped by 6 bases and J by 0 bases, with 9 bases between them. The CDR3 runs 14 residues. CDR1 is KGHSH and CDR2 is LQKENI in the germline V gene. The CDR3 coding sequence is TGTGCCAGCTCCAGCCTTTATAGCAATCAGCCCCAGCATTTT. Amino acids: CASSSLYSNQPQHF.

The sample holds a few counts of this clonotype. V gene TRBV12-3 or TRBV12-4 combines with J gene TRBJ1-4, with TRBD1 matching 9 bases. V lost 6 bases to trimming and J lost 8 bases; unmatched junction nucleotides: 13. The CDR3 is 16 residues long. CDR3 region: CASRLNPGQGWEKLFF. Here the CDR3 DNA reads TGTGCCAGCAGACTGAATCCGGGACAGGGATGGGAAAAACTGTTTTTT.

This clonotype turned up a few times. J is TRBJ2-1 and V is TRBV12-3 or TRBV12-4, with 8 positions matching TRBD1. Germline trimming cut 3 bases from V and 8 bases from J; bases unmatched to any gene: 6. This CDR3 is 14 amino acids long. The CDR3 loop is CASSLDRAGDEQFF. CDR3 in DNA: TGTGCCAGCAGTTTGGACAGGGCGGGCGATGAGCAGTTCTTC.

The gene calls are TRBV7-2 and TRBJ2-1; 7 bases match TRBD1. The CDR3 runs to 14 residues. Germline lookup yields CDR1 SGHTA and CDR2 FQGNSA. The ends lost 5 bases at V and 10 bases at J; junction bases unmatched: 11. CDR3 in amino acids: CASSGRDSHPEQFF. CDR3 DNA: TGTGCCAGCAGCGGAAGGGACAGCCACCCCGAGCAGTTCTTC.

This clonotype was seen at least ten times. This chain connects TRBV12-3 or TRBV12-4 to TRBJ2-5, with 7 bases fitting TRBD1. The CDR3 loop spans 13 amino acids. Trimming at V came to 5 bases and at J to 5 bases, leaving 5 bases not matched to a gene. The CDR3 DNA reads as TGTGCCAGCAGTCTGGGACAGAGGGAGACCCAGTACTTC. Its protein is CASSLGQRETQYF.

The rearrangement joins TRBV7-9 to TRBJ2-7; D unclear. Trimming took 5 bases from V and 2 from J, leaving 16 bases between them. The CDR3 runs 15 residues. Germline assignment: CDR1 SEHNR and CDR2 FQNEAQ (reference sequence). Written as DNA, the CDR3 is TGTGCCAGCAGCATAAAGGATCAGGTAGCCTACGAGCAGTACTTC. It yields the protein CASSIKDQVAYEQYF.

This clonotype was picked up a small number of times. The J gene is TRBJ2-1, the V gene TRBV5-1; the D gene is possibly TRBD1 (5 bases). V was shortened by 0 bases and J by 8 bases, with 12 bases between the two germline ends. Germline-derived CDR1 and CDR2 are SGHRS and YFSETQ. There are 14 residues in the CDR3. DNA of the CDR3: TGCGCCAGCAGCTTGGCCCAGGGTGGGGATGAGCAGTTCTTC. This codes for CASSLAQGGDEQFF.

Only a few counts were recorded for this clonotype. This rearrangement joins TRBV14 to TRBJ1-2, with D uncertain. CDR3 size: 14 residues. Germline lookup yields CDR1 SGHDN and CDR2 FVKESK. Trimming stripped 3 bases from V and 4 bases from J, with 12 bases between. The CDR3 DNA sequence: TGTGCCAGCAGCCACCCTTCGGGTACCTATGGCTACACCTTC. It codes for CASSHPSGTYGYTF.

This rearrangement joins TRBV7-2 to TRBJ1-5; D gene uncertain. Trimming left V 6 bases short and J 4 bases short, with 19 bases between. The germline V gene encodes CDR1 SGHTA and CDR2 FQGNSA. The CDR3 is 16 amino acids. The CDR3 is CASRLYPGIPNQPQHF. CDR3 bases: TGTGCCAGCAGGTTATACCCCGGGATACCGAATCAGCCCCAGCATTTT.